This section outlines one TCR beta chain sequence together with its context. Its antigen is currently unknown. Primers included in the PCR were 60 Vbeta and 13 Jbeta primers. The authors' processing: Unique TCR beta chains totaled 65 million to 95 million in a later count, with roughly 10 million of them shared. TCRdb keeps only in-frame clones here, not all; method: immunoSEQ multiplex PCR. V, J and clone size are taken as reported in that table, and D and trimming were inferred from the DNA itself. The sample lists about 180,000 clones, roughly four fifths occurring once. This record belongs to a study of cytomegalovirus exposure and HLA in healthy donors. Study-level results: It was confirmed in vitro that three of the CMV-associated chains were specific for CMV antigens. A further, later analysis showed that HLA-associated TCR beta chains (compared with equally common others) were more clonally expanded. Reports indicate that TCR beta sequences accurately predicted the HLA-A and HLA-B alleles of most subjects.

This receptor was obtained from a man aged 18 to 35 in good health and CMV-seronegative. Sequencing was performed on PBMCs.

CDR3 loop: CASSLGRGNTEAFF. CDR3 in DNA: TGTGCCAGCAGCTTAGGCAGGGGTAACACTGAAGCTTTCTTT. This rearrangement joins TRBV11-3 to TRBJ1-1; D is perhaps TRBD1 (6 bases). Germline V gene lookup returns CDR1 SGHNT and CDR2 YENEEA. V was pared by 1 base and J by 2 bases, with 8 bases between. There are 14 residues in the CDR3.